The clone carrying this T cell receptor (beta chain) came up a few times. This specimen comes from a study of blood T cell repertoires in COVID-19. Study summary: The analysed material was cDNA or gDNA that came from T cells, B-cell-depleted T cells, or PBMCs.

Here immunoSEQ multiplex PCR was the method, and the copy in TCRdb shows in-frame clones only, minus some. The repertoire holds more than 150,000 clones, with over 80% as singletons. Looked up from germline, CDR1 is MNHNY and CDR2 is SVGAGI (reference sequence). This CDR3 has 14 amino acids. The V end was cut by 6 bases, the J end by 3 bases, with 12 bases between. Sequencing was performed on peripheral blood. The receptor was derived from a woman aged 40-49 years with acute or convalescent COVID-19. The rearrangement uses TRBV6-6 and TRBJ1-3; D might be TRBD1 (5 bases). CDR3 nucleotides: TGTGCCAGCAGCCACCAGGGTAGTGGAAACACCATATATTTT. The encoded protein is CASSHQGSGNTIYF.